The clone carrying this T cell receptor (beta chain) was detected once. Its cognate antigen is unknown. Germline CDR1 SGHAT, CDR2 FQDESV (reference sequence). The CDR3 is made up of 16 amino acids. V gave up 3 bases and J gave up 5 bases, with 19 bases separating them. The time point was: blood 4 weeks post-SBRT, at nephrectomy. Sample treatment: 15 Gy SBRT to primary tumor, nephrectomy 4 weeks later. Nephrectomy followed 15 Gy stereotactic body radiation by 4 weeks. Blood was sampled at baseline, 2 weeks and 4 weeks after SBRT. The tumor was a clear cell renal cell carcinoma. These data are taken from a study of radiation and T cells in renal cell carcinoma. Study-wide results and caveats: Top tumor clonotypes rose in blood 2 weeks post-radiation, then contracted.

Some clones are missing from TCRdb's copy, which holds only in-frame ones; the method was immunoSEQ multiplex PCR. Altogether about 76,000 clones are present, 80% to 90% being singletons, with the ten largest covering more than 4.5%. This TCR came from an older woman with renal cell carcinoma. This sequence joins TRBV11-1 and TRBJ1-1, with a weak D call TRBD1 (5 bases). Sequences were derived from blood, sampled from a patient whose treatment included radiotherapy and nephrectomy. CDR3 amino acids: CASSLIRLGGSTEAFF. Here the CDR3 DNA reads TGTGCCAGCAGCTTGATCAGGTTGGGGGGAAGTACTGAAGCTTTCTTT.